The 14 T cell receptor beta chains presented below share a single source sample, sequenced in a study of cytomegalovirus exposure and HLA in healthy donors. The PCR ran on 60 Vbeta and 13 Jbeta primers. Clones were read by immunoSEQ multiplex PCR, and TCRdb kept only the in-frame ones, dropping some. Of about 92,000 clones listed, more than 65% were seen once; the top ten hold more than 15%. Sequenced input: PBMCs. Every receptor here comes from a woman between 18 and 30 years old in good health and CMV-seropositive.

The J gene is TRBJ1-1, the V gene TRBV5-5; D possibly corresponds to TRBD1 (6 bases). The CDR3 is made up of 15 amino acids. From germline, CDR1 is SGHKS and CDR2 YYEKEE (reference sequence). The V and J ends lost 0 bases and 5 bases respectively, with 14 bases between them. The CDR3 is CASSLGGGAQTEAFF. CDR3 coding DNA: TGTGCCAGCAGCTTGGGTGGGGGGGCGCAGACTGAAGCTTTCTTT.

V and J are TRBV7-8 and TRBJ2-3; D is undetermined. This CDR3 has 14 amino acids. Germline V CDR1 and CDR2: SGHVS, FQNEAQ. V lost 3 bases to trimming and J lost 4 bases, with 11 bases between them. The chain's CDR3 is CASSLGPGPDTQYF. CDR3 nucleotides: TGTGCCAGCAGCTTGGGCCCAGGCCCAGATACGCAGTATTTT.

CDR3 sequence reads: CAWSAPGHRPGLAEAFF. In DNA, the CDR3 is TGTGCCTGGAGCGCTCCCGGGCATCGACCGGGACTGGCTGAAGCTTTCTTT. The rearrangement uses TRBV30 and TRBJ1-1, with D tentatively TRBD1 (5 bases). Trimming took off 3 bases at V and 6 bases at J, with 26 bases between the two ends. Germline V gene sequence: CDR1 GTSNPN, CDR2 SVGIG (reference sequence). There are 17 residues in the CDR3.

The chain employs TRBV21-1 and TRBJ2-6; the tabulated D call, TRBD1, remains unverified against the DNA. TRBV21-1 is assigned pseudogene status. The CDR3 spans 20 residues. DNA of the CDR3: TGTGCCAGCAGCGAGGAAAGGAACCGGGACAGGGACGGTGGGGCCAACGTCCTGACTTTC. Its translation: CASSEERNRDRDGGANVLTF.

This clone occurred once. The CDR3 coding sequence is TGTGCCTGGAGTGGGAGGGGTCAGCCCCAGCATTTT. This codes for CAWSGRGQPQHF. This sequence joins TRBV30 and TRBJ1-5; weak D call: TRBD1 (5 bases). Germline V lookup: CDR1 GTSNPN, CDR2 SVGIG (reference sequence). The V end was cut by 1 base, the J end by 6 bases, with 7 bases between. The CDR3 spans 12 residues.

A word on this clone: The junction shows a germline mismatch at one end, possibly a read error. The CDR3 sequence: CAISGGRGDTQYF. The CDR3 DNA reads as TGTGCCATCAGCGGGGGGAGGGGAGATACGCAGTATTTT. The chain has TRBV4-2 and TRBJ2-3; 9 bases map to TRBD2. Per germline, CDR1 LGHNA and CDR2 YNFKEQ. The CDR3 loop spans 13 amino acids.

This chain joins TRBV11-3 and TRBJ2-1; weak D call: TRBD2 (5 bases). Trimming pared 2 bases from V and 8 bases from J, leaving 10 bases between. CDR1 is SGHNT and CDR2 is YENEEA in the germline V gene. This CDR3 has 13 amino acids. The CDR3 DNA is TGTGCCAGCAGCTTACGGGGAGCGGATGAGCAGTTCTTC. It encodes CASSLRGADEQFF.

This clone was counted between two and nine times. The chain employs TRBV6-6 and TRBJ2-4, with TRBD2 matching over 8 bases. The CDR3 loop spans 13 amino acids. V was clipped by 4 bases and J by 6 bases; unmatched bases: 2. Per germline, CDR1 MNHNY and CDR2 SVGAGI (reference sequence). For the CDR3, the DNA is TGTGCCAGCAGTTTTACTAGCGGAAACATTCAGTACTTC. Translating it yields CASSFTSGNIQYF.

This clone has only a few counts. V usage is TRBV4-3 and J usage is TRBJ1-6, with a tentative D call TRBD1 (6 bases). The CDR3 has 15 residues. V was clipped by 1 base and J by 11 bases, with 15 bases between them. Looked up from germline, CDR1 is LGHNA and CDR2 is YSLEER. The CDR3, as DNA: TGCGCCAGCAGCCAAGGAGGAGACAGGTGGACACCCCTCCACTTT. Its protein is CASSQGGDRWTPLHF.

The V and J genes are TRBV15 and TRBJ1-3; unclear D gene. The CDR3 totals 15 residues. CDR1 is LNHNV, CDR2 YYDKDF, per germline (reference sequence). Trimming stripped 0 bases from V and 2 bases from J, with 8 bases between. The CDR3 nucleotides are TGTGCCACCAGCAGAGATCGAGGCCCTGGAAACACCATATATTTT. This sequence encodes CATSRDRGPGNTIYF.

The gene calls are TRBV7-2 and TRBJ1-1, with 7 bases lining up with TRBD1. V lost 3 bases, J lost 6 bases, and 7 bases stayed unmatched. The CDR3 totals 14 residues. Germline V gene data show CDR1 as SGHTA and CDR2 as FQGNSA. This CDR3 is CASSLWTGTAEAFF. The CDR3 DNA follows: TGTGCCAGCAGCTTGTGGACGGGGACAGCTGAAGCTTTCTTT.

A few counts support this clone. V is TRBV28 and J is TRBJ2-5, with 7 bases fitting TRBD1. With V trimmed by 2 bases and J by 6 bases, 9 bases remained unmatched. Per the germline V gene, CDR1 is MDHEN and CDR2 is SYDVKM. There are 15 residues in the CDR3. The CDR3 sequence: CASSLGTGAGQTQYF. DNA of the CDR3: TGTGCCAGCAGTTTAGGAACAGGGGCCGGACAGACCCAGTACTTC.

V gene TRBV7-9 combines with J gene TRBJ2-5; TRBD1 is a possible D gene (5 bases). The end of the DNA aligns better with TRBJ2-7, so the J call may be wrong. The germline V gene has CDR1 SEHNR and CDR2 FQNEAQ (reference sequence). This CDR3 is built from 15 residues. CDR3: CASSFPPQGVYEQYF. The CDR3 DNA reads TGTGCCAGCAGCTTTCCCCCACAAGGGGTCTACGAGCAGTACTTC.

The chain combines TRBV10-3 with TRBJ2-3, with D perhaps TRBD2 (6 bases). This CDR3 region has 13 residues. The ends were cut back, 10 bases at V and 2 bases at J, with 13 bases in the middle. Germline values: CDR1 ENHRY, CDR2 SYGVKD. CDR3 loop: CATRDSTTDTQYF. CDR3 DNA: TGTGCCACCCGGGACTCAACCACAGATACGCAGTATTTT.